This T cell receptor beta chain was sequenced in a study of T cell responses to AZD1222 COVID-19 vaccine. Clones were read by immunoSEQ multiplex PCR, and TCRdb kept only the in-frame ones, dropping some. The table lists approximately 160,000 clones, 88% of them singletons, with roughly 2% in the top ten. This clone was seen only once. Antigen: not known. Study-wide findings and caveats: The repertoires were collected only after the peak T cell response. Females made up more of the donors, who were largely white British, and clonal diversity may have come out too low. Recipients of two AZD1222 doses showed rising Spike-specific TCR breadth and depth.

The germline V and J ends were trimmed by 5 bases and 7 bases, with 15 bases remaining between them. Germline-derived CDR1 and CDR2 are SGHTA and FQGNSA. This CDR3 spans 14 amino acids. This sequence joins TRBV7-2 and TRBJ2-1, with D perhaps assigned TRBD1 or TRBD2 (5 bases each). The clonotype comes from an adult in good health. Source: peripheral blood, taken on day 0 of AZD1222 vaccination. In DNA form, the CDR3 reads TGTGCCAGCAGCCCGGGACGGATCACTAATGAGCAGTTCTTC. This translates into CASSPGRITNEQFF.